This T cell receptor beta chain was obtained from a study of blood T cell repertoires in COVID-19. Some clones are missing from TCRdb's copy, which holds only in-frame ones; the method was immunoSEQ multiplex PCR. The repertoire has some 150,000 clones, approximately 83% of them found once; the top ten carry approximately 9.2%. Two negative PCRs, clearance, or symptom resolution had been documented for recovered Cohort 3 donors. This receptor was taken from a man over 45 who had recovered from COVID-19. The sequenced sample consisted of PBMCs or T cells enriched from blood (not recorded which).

In nucleotides, the CDR3 is TGCGCCAGCAGCTTGCAAGGGGGGGCCGATGGCTACACCTTC. Residues: CASSLQGGADGYTF. This chain joins TRBV5-1 and TRBJ1-2, with D tentatively TRBD1 (6 bases). Per the germline V gene, CDR1 is SGHRS and CDR2 is YFSETQ. V lost 1 base and J 6 bases, leaving 13 bases between the germline ends. This CDR3 has 14 residues. Complete variable domain (other parts from reference TRBV5-1 and TRBJ1-2): KAGVTQTPRYLIKTRGQQVTLSCSPISGHRSVSWYQQTPGQGLQFLFEYFSETQRNKGNFPGRFSGRQFSNSRSEMNVSTLELGDSALYLCASSLQGGADGYTFGSGTRLTVV.